This TCR beta chain emerged from a study of post-analysis software for immune sequencing data. The study's findings and limits: Same-batch preparations were strongly co-clustered by F measure. Diversity measured as normalized Chao1 was significantly lower in multiple sclerosis patients than in controls. Comparison of patients with controls showed five TRBV segments more frequent in patients, TRBV5-6, TRBV5-1 and TRBV20-1 among them.

With respect to this clonotype: Antigen: not known.

The V gene lost 4 bases and the J gene lost 4 bases, with 14 bases spanning the gap. This CDR3 comprises 15 residues. CDR1 LGHDT and CDR2 YNNKEL come from the germline V gene (reference sequence). Each TCR beta cDNA library carried unique molecular identifiers. There were roughly 0.85 to 11 million T cells, and about 500,000 cDNA molecules came from them. TCRdb reprocessed the PCR reads via MiXCR and lists one record per CDR3 protein. The data show hundreds of thousands of distinct CDR3 sequences, around 27% seen once. V and J are TRBV3-1 and TRBJ2-1; D not resolved. Sequenced: blood. This clonotype originated in a girl aged 5 to 17 with multiple sclerosis. CDR3: CASSPNRADYNEQFF. CDR3 DNA sequence: TGTGCCAGCAGCCCAAATCGGGCAGATTACAATGAGCAGTTCTTC.